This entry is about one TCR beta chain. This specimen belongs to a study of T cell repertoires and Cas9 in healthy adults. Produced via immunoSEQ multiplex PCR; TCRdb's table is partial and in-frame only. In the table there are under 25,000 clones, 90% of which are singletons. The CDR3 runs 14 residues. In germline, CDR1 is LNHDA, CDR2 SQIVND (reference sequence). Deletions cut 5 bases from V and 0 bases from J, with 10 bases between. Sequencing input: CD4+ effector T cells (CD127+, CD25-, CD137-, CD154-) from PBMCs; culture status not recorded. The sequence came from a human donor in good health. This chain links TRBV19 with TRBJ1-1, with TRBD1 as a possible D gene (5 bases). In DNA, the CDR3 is TGTGCCAGTAGTGTGACAGTTATGAACACTGAAGCTTTCTTT. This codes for CASSVTVMNTEAFF.